One sample yielded the 22 T cell receptor beta chains listed below, sequenced in a study of cytomegalovirus exposure and HLA in healthy donors. Both 60 Vbeta primers and 13 Jbeta primers went into the PCR. Profiled with immunoSEQ multiplex PCR; TCRdb holds only in-frame clones, not every one. The sample holds approximately 160,000 clones, 75% to 90% seen once. Sequences were obtained from PBMCs. The receptor set was obtained from a girl aged 2-10 years in good health and CMV-seropositive.

Only one count was recorded for this clone. CDR3 sequence: CASSPKNRGVTEAFF. CDR3 DNA: TGTGCCAGCAGCCCAAAAAACAGGGGTGTCACTGAAGCTTTCTTT. V and J are TRBV7-9 and TRBJ1-1; 7 nucleotides align to TRBD1. The CDR3 runs to 15 residues. V shed 5 bases, J shed 4 bases, and the junction held 10 bases outside the gene matches. CDR1 and CDR2 from the germline V gene are SEHNR and FQNEAQ (reference sequence).

The chain is built from TRBV5-3 and TRBJ1-1; a possible D gene is TRBD1 (5 bases). TRBV5-3 is designated an ORF whose function remains uncertain. This CDR3 is 19 amino acids long. Deletions cut 0 bases from V and 0 bases from J, with 21 bases between. The CDR3 nucleotides read TGTGCCAGAAGCTTGGGGCAGGGCCACCTTATGTCAATGAACACTGAAGCTTTCTTT. Translated, it gives CARSLGQGHLMSMNTEAFF.

The chain combines TRBV30 with TRBJ1-1; D may be TRBD1 (5 bases). The CDR3 sequence is 12 residues long. Germline-derived CDR1 and CDR2 are GTSNPN and SVGIG (reference sequence). Trimming took off 6 bases at V and 2 bases at J, with 10 bases between the two ends. The CDR3 nucleotides are TGTGCCTGTGGGGACTTTAACACTGAAGCTTTCTTT. Protein: CACGDFNTEAFF.

The CDR3 here is CSVEAENTDTQYF. The CDR3 nucleotides read TGCAGCGTTGAGGCGGAGAACACAGATACGCAGTATTTT. The V gene is TRBV29-1, the J gene TRBJ2-3; D is unclear. The V gene's germline CDR1 is SQVTM and CDR2 ANQGSEA. The CDR3 is made up of 13 amino acids. V was shortened by 3 bases and J by 2 bases, with 9 bases between the two germline ends.

A few counts support this clone. V is TRBV5-1 and J is TRBJ2-5; TRBD2 matches at 11 bases. From germline, CDR1 is SGHRS and CDR2 YFSETQ. Losses at the gene ends were 0 bases for V and 1 base for J; bases not matched to a gene: 2. The CDR3 consists of 16 residues. The CDR3 is CASSLEGLAVQETQYF. CDR3 sequence (DNA): TGCGCCAGCAGCTTGGAGGGACTAGCGGTCCAAGAGACCCAGTACTTC.

J is TRBJ2-5 and V is TRBV30, with D perhaps matching TRBD2 (5 bases). V lost 3 bases and J lost 1, with 15 bases in between. Germline CDR1 GTSNPN, CDR2 SVGIG (reference sequence). The CDR3 runs 15 residues. CDR3 sequence (DNA): TGTGCCTGGAGGCCTTTCCCTGGGAGCCAAGAGACCCAGTACTTC. This translates into CAWRPFPGSQETQYF.

The chain carries TRBV2 and TRBJ2-7; D is possibly TRBD1 (5 bases). Looked up from germline, CDR1 is SNHLY and CDR2 is FYNNEI. Trimming took 3 bases from V and 1 from J, leaving 16 bases between them. CDR3 length: 16 residues. CDR3: CASSDGAAGVSYEQYF. CDR3 coding DNA: TGTGCCAGCAGTGATGGGGCGGCAGGTGTTTCCTACGAGCAGTACTTC.

This clone came up a few times. This rearrangement joins TRBV19 to TRBJ2-3; perhaps TRBD2 as D (6 bases). The CDR3 contains 17 residues. V lost 0 bases and J 1 base, leaving 14 bases between the germline ends. The germline V gene encodes CDR1 LNHDA and CDR2 SQIVND (reference sequence). For the CDR3, the DNA is TGTGCCAGTAGTATAGATCGGCTAGCGAGGGGCACAGATACGCAGTATTTT. It yields the protein CASSIDRLARGTDTQYF. Full variable domain (missing parts from reference TRBV19 and TRBJ2-3): DGGITQSPKYLFRKEGQNVTLSCEQNLNHDAMYWYRQDPGQGLRLIYYSQIVNDFQKGDIAEGYSVSREKKESFPLTVTSAQKNPTAFYLCASSIDRLARGTDTQYFGPGTRLTVL.

This clone was seen only a few times. This chain connects TRBV6-1 to TRBJ2-1; 11 bases map to TRBD2. V lost 4 bases to trimming and J lost 6 bases; unmatched junction nucleotides: 5. The CDR3 is 15 amino acids. In germline, CDR1 is MNHNS, CDR2 SASEGT. This CDR3 is CASSVGTSGINEQFF. CDR3 nucleotides: TGTGCCAGCAGTGTCGGGACTAGCGGTATCAATGAGCAGTTCTTC.

The chain links TRBV28 to TRBJ1-1; unclear D gene. CDR1 and CDR2 (germline): MDHEN, SYDVKM. The germline V and J ends were trimmed by 2 bases and 8 bases, with 9 bases remaining between them. This CDR3 region has 12 residues. The CDR3 bases are TGTGCCAGCAGTTTACCTTACCGGGAAGCTTTCTTT. Amino acid sequence: CASSLPYREAFF.

This rearrangement joins TRBV27 to TRBJ1-5; TRBD1 matches 7 bases. The CDR3 spans 14 residues. Trimming at V came to 5 bases and at J to 6 bases, leaving 7 bases not matched to a gene. The germline gives CDR1 MNHEY, CDR2 SMNVEV (reference sequence). The DNA for the CDR3 is TGTGCCAGCAGTCCTGACAGGGCTAGTCAGCCCCAGCATTTT. Translated, it gives CASSPDRASQPQHF.

The chain joins TRBV7-3 to TRBJ2-1, with 7 bases identical to TRBD2. Germline V gene data show CDR1 as SGHTA and CDR2 as FQGTGA. The CDR3 loop spans 15 amino acids. Losses at the gene ends were 1 base for V and 8 bases for J; bases not matched to a gene: 8. The chain's CDR3 is CASSLIWTSLYEQFF. The DNA of the CDR3 is TGTGCCAGCAGCTTAATTTGGACTAGTCTATATGAGCAGTTCTTC.

The genes are TRBV6-5 and TRBJ2-1; 9 bases are shared with TRBD1. V trimming: 4 bases; J trimming: 10 bases; junction bases outside the gene matches: 2. The germline V gene has CDR1 MNHEY and CDR2 SVGAGI. This CDR3 is 12 amino acids long. Written as DNA, the CDR3 is TGTGCCAGCAGTTGGACAGGGGTCGAGCAGTTCTTC. Translating it yields CASSWTGVEQFF.

The chain joins TRBV4-2 to TRBJ2-2; 7 bases are shared with TRBD2. The CDR3 contains 16 residues. Germline loops: CDR1 LGHNA, CDR2 YNFKEQ. The V gene end was trimmed by 0 bases and the J gene end by 1 base; junction bases not matched to a gene: 2. The CDR3 here is CASSQDRGGNTGELFF. The CDR3 coding sequence is TGTGCCAGCAGCCAAGATCGCGGGGGGAACACCGGGGAGCTGTTTTTT.

The chain combines TRBV30 with TRBJ2-3, with 9 bases aligning to TRBD2. J was trimmed by 5 bases and V by 0 bases; bases with no gene match: 12. The CDR3 is 17 amino acids. Germline V gives CDR1 GTSNPN, CDR2 SVGIG (reference sequence). The CDR3 sequence is CAWSVTQLAGVGDTQYF. CDR3 DNA: TGTGCCTGGAGTGTAACCCAATTAGCGGGAGTAGGAGATACGCAGTATTTT.

This clone qualifies as medium-sized. This chain links TRBV6-4 with TRBJ2-1; 13 bases line up with TRBD2. CDR1 MRHNA and CDR2 SNTAGT come from the germline V gene. This CDR3 comprises 14 residues. The trim removed 4 bases at V and 6 bases at J, leaving 0 bases unmatched. The DNA of the CDR3 is TGTGCCAGCAGTGGGACTAGCGGGAGCAATGAGCAGTTCTTC. This sequence encodes CASSGTSGSNEQFF.

The rearrangement uses TRBV4-1 and TRBJ2-1, with TRBD2 as a possible D gene (5 bases). Germline V CDR1 and CDR2: MGHRA, YSYEKL. This CDR3 contains 14 residues. The V and J ends lost 3 bases and 9 bases respectively, with 15 bases between them. DNA for the CDR3: TGCGCCAGCAGCCATAATTTACGGGGTACTGAGCAGTTCTTC. Translation: CASSHNLRGTEQFF.

The chain joins TRBV7-9 to TRBJ2-7, with a tentative D call TRBD2 (6 bases). CDR3 length: 15 residues. Looked up from germline, CDR1 is SEHNR and CDR2 is FQNEAQ (reference sequence). V was cut by 7 bases and J by 4 bases, with 20 bases left in between. The CDR3 protein is CASTRGAGTLYEQYF. The CDR3 DNA follows: TGTGCCAGCACCCGCGGGGCAGGGACGCTTTACGAGCAGTACTTC. Using reference TRBV7-9 and TRBJ2-7 for the parts outside the CDR3, the full variable domain is DTGVSQNPRHKITKRGQNVTFRCDPISEHNRLYWYRQTLGQGPEFLTYFQNEAQLEKSRLLSDRFSAERPKGSFSTLEIQRTEQGDSAMYLCASTRGAGTLYEQYFGPGTRLTVT.

The gene calls are TRBV7-8 and TRBJ1-4; D unclear. The CDR3 contains 12 residues. The ends were cut back, 5 bases at V and 10 bases at J, with 11 bases in the middle. CDR1 and CDR2 from the germline V gene are SGHVS and FQNEAQ. DNA for the CDR3: TGTGCCAGCAGCCCACTCTACGGAAAACTGTTTTTT. It is translated as CASSPLYGKLFF.

The CDR3 DNA is TGTGCCAGCAGTCGAAGTGAAGCGGGGCTTTACGAGCAGTACTTC. Amino acids: CASSRSEAGLYEQYF. This chain connects TRBV2 to TRBJ2-7; 7 nucleotides line up with TRBD2. There are 15 residues in the CDR3. CDR1 is SNHLY and CDR2 is FYNNEI in the germline V gene. Trimming cost V 5 bases and J 4 bases; bases outside gene matches: 11. The variable domain in full, with the rest retrieved from reference TRBV2 and TRBJ2-7, is EPEVTQTPSHQVTQMGQEVILRCVPISNHLYFYWYRQILGQKVEFLVSFYNNEISEKSEIFDDQFSVERPDGSNFTLKIRSTKLEDSAMYFCASSRSEAGLYEQYFGPGTRLTVT.

This chain uses TRBV6-5 with TRBJ2-7; the D gene is possibly TRBD1 (6 bases). V gave up 4 bases and J gave up 2 bases, with 12 bases separating them. Per germline, CDR1 MNHEY and CDR2 SVGAGI. The CDR3 sequence is 14 residues long. The DNA for the CDR3 is TGTGCCAGCAGTTCCGGACAGTCGACCTACGAGCAGTACTTC. Protein: CASSSGQSTYEQYF.

This chain joins TRBV19 and TRBJ1-5; 7 bases map to TRBD1. V shed 5 bases and J 0 bases; nucleotides not matched to a gene: 4. The CDR3 is 15 amino acids. Germline V gene lookup returns CDR1 LNHDA and CDR2 SQIVND (reference sequence). The CDR3 reads CASSPTGNSNQPQHF. CDR3 nucleotides: TGTGCCAGTAGTCCGACAGGGAATAGCAATCAGCCCCAGCATTTT.